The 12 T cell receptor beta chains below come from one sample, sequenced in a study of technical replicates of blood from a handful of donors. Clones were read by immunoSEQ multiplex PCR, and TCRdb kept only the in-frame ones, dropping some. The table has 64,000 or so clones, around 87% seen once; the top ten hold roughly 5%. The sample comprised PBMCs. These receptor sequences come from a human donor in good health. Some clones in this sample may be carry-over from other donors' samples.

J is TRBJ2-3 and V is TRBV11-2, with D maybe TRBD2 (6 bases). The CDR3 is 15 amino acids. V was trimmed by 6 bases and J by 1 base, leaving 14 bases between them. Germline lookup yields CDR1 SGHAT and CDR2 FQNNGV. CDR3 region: CASSPGGFGTDTQYF. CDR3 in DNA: TGTGCCAGCAGTCCCGGGGGATTCGGCACAGATACGCAGTATTTT. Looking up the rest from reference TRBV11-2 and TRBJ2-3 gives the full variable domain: EAGVAQSPRYKIIEKRQSVAFWCNPISGHATLYWYQQILGQGPKLLIQFQNNGVVDDSQLPKDRFSAERLKGVDSTLKIQPAKLEDSAVYLCASSPGGFGTDTQYFGPGTRLTVL.

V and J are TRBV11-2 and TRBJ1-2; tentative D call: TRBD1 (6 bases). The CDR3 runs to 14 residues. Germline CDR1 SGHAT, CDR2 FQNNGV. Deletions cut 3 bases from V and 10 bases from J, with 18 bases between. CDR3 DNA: TGTGCCAGCAGCTTTTCCAACAGGGTCGATTTCTACACCTTC. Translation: CASSFSNRVDFYTF.

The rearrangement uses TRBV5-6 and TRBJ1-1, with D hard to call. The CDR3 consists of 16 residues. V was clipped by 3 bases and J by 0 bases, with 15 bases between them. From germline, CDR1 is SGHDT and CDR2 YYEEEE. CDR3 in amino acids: CASSSPGRPLNTEAFF. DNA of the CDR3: TGTGCCAGCAGCTCCCCGGGGAGACCGCTGAACACTGAAGCTTTCTTT. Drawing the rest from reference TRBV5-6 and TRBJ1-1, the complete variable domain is DAGVTQSPTHLIKTRGQQVTLRCSPKSGHDTVSWYQQALGQGPQFIFQYYEEEERQRGNFPDRFSGHQFPNYSSELNVNALLLGDSALYLCASSSPGRPLNTEAFFGQGTRLTVV.

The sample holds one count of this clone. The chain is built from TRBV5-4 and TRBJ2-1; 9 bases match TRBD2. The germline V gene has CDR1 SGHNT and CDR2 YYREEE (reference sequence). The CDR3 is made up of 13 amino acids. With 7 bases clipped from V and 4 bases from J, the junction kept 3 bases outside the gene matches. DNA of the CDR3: TGTGCCAGCGCCACTAGCGGGTACAATGAGCAGTTCTTC. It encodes CASATSGYNEQFF.

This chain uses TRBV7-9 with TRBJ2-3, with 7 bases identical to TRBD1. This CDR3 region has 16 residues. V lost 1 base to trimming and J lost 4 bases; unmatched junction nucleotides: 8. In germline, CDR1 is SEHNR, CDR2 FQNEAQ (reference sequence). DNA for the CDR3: TGTGCCAGCAGCTTAGGGGGAAAGGGGGCCGCAGATACGCAGTATTTT. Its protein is CASSLGGKGAADTQYF.

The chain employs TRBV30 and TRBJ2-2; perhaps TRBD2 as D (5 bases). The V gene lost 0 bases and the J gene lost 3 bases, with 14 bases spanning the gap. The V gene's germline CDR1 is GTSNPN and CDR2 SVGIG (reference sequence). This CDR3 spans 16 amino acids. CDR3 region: CAWSVLPHGDTGELFF. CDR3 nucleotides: TGTGCCTGGAGTGTACTACCCCACGGGGACACCGGGGAGCTGTTTTTT.

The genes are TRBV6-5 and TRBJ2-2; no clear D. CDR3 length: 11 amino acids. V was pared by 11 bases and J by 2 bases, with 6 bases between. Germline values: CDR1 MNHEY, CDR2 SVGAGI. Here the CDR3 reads CAVGNTGELFF. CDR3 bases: TGTGCCGTGGGCAACACCGGGGAGCTGTTTTTT.

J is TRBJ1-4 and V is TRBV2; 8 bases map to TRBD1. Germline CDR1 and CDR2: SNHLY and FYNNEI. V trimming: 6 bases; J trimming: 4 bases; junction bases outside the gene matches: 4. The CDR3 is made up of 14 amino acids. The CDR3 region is CASRGTGFNEKLFF. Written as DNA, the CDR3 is TGTGCCAGCAGGGGGACAGGTTTTAATGAAAAACTGTTTTTT.

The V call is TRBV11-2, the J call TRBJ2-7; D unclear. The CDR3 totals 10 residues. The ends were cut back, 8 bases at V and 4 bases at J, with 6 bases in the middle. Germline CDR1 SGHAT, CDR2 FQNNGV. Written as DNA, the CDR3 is TGTGCCAGCGCTACTTACGAGCAGTACTTC. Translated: CASATYEQYF.

The CDR3: CASSLSALAGRYEQYF. The CDR3 DNA reads TGTGCCAGCAGCTTATCGGCTCTAGCGGGCCGCTACGAGCAGTACTTC. V and J are TRBV11-1 and TRBJ2-7; 8 bases align to TRBD2. Germline V gene sequence: CDR1 SGHAT, CDR2 FQDESV (reference sequence). This CDR3 contains 16 residues. The V gene end was trimmed by 2 bases and the J gene end by 3 bases; junction bases not matched to a gene: 9.

The CDR3 nucleotides read TGTGCCAGCAGCGCGCAAACAGGGCTGGTGTGCACCTTC. Translation: CASSAQTGLVCTF. The chain joins TRBV13 to TRBJ1-2; a possible D gene is TRBD1 (6 bases). In germline, CDR1 is PRHDT, CDR2 FYEKMQ (reference sequence). V was trimmed by 5 bases and J by 13 bases, leaving 20 bases between them. CDR3 length: 13 residues.

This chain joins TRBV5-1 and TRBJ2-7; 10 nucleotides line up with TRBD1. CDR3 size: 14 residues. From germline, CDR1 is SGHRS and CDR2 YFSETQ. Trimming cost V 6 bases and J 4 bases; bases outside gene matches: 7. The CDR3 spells CASTPGTGAYEQYF. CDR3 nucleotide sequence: TGCGCCAGCACACCCGGGACAGGGGCATACGAGCAGTACTTC.